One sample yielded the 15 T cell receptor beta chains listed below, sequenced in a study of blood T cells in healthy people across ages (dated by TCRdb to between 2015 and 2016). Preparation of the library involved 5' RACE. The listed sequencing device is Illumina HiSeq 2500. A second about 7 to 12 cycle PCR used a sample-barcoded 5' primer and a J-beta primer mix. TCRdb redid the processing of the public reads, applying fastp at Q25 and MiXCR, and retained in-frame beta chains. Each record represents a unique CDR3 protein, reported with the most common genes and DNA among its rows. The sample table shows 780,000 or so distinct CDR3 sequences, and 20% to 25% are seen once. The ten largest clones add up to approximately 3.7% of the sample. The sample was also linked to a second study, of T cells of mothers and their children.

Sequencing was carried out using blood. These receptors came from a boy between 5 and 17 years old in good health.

CDR3 region: CASSYAPAGGDYEQYF. CDR3 bases: TGTGCCAGCAGCTACGCGCCAGCGGGAGGGGACTACGAGCAGTACTTC. The V gene is TRBV5-5, the J gene TRBJ2-7, with 10 bases identical to TRBD2. CDR1 and CDR2 from the germline V gene are SGHKS and YYEKEE (reference sequence). This CDR3 is built from 16 residues. V gave up 3 bases and J gave up 3 bases; unmatched junction bases: 9.

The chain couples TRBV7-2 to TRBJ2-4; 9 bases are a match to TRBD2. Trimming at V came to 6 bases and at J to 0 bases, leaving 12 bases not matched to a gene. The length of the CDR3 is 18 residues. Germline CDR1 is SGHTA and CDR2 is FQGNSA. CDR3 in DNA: TGTGCCAGCAGGCCCGGGACTAGCCCTTTCTTAGCCAAAAACATTCAGTACTTC. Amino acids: CASRPGTSPFLAKNIQYF.

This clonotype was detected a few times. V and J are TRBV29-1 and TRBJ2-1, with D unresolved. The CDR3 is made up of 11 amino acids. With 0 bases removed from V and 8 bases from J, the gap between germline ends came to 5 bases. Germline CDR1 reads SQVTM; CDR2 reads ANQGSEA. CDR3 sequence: CSVEDLDEQFF. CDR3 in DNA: TGCAGCGTTGAAGATCTGGATGAGCAGTTCTTC.

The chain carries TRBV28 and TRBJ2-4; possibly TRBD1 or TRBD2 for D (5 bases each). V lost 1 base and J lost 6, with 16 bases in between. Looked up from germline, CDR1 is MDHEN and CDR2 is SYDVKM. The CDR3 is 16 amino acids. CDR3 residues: CASSLFGTALGNIQYF. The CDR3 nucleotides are TGTGCCAGCAGTTTATTTGGGACGGCATTGGGAAACATTCAGTACTTC.

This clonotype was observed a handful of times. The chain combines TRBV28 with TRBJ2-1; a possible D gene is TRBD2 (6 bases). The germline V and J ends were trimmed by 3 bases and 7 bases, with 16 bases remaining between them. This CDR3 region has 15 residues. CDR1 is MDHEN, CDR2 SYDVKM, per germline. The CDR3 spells CASSLEGRVPNEQFF. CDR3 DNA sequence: TGTGCCAGCAGTTTGGAGGGAAGGGTTCCGAATGAGCAGTTCTTC.

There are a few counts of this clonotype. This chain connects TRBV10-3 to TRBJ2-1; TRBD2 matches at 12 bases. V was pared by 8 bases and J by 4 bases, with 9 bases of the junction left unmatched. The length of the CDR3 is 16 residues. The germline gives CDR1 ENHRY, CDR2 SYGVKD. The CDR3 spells CAIALTSGSKYNEQFF. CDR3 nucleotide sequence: TGTGCCATCGCCTTGACTAGCGGGAGTAAGTACAATGAGCAGTTCTTC.

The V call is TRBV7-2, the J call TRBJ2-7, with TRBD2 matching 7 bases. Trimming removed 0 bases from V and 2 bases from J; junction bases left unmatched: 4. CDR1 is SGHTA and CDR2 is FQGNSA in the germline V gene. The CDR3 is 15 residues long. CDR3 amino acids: CASSLALAAAYEQYF. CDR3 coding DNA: TGTGCCAGCAGCTTAGCGCTAGCGGCGGCCTACGAGCAGTACTTC.

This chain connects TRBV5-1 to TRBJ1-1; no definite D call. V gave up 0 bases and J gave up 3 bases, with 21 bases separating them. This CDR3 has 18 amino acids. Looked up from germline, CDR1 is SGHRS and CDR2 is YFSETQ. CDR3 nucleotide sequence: TGCGCCAGCAGCTTGGCGGGCAGGTTCTACACCTGGGACACTGAAGCTTTCTTT. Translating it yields CASSLAGRFYTWDTEAFF.

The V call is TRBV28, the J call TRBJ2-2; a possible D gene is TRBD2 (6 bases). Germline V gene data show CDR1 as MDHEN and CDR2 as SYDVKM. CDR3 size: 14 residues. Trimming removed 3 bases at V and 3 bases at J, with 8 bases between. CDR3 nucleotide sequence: TGTGCCAGCAGTTTCGGGAGATACACCGGGGAGCTGTTTTTT. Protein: CASSFGRYTGELFF.

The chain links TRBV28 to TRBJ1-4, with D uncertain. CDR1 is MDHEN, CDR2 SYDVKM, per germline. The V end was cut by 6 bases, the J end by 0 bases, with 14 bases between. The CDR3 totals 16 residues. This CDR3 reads CASRPTHWTTNEKLFF. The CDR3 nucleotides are TGTGCCAGCAGGCCAACACACTGGACAACTAATGAAAAACTGTTTTTT.

CDR3 nucleotides: TGTGCCAGCAGAGATGGGGCAGCTGGCTACACCTTC. Amino acids: CASRDGAAGYTF. The chain joins TRBV5-4 to TRBJ1-2, with TRBD1 as a possible D gene (5 bases). The CDR3 contains 12 residues. V was pared by 5 bases and J by 7 bases, with 12 bases between. CDR1 and CDR2 from the germline V gene are SGHNT and YYREEE (reference sequence).

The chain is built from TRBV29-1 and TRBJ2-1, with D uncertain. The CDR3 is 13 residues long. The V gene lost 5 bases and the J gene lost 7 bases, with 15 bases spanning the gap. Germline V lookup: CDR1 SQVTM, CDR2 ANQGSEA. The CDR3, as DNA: TGCAGCGTTCGGCAGGCGAATGGGAATGAGCAGTTCTTC. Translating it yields CSVRQANGNEQFF.

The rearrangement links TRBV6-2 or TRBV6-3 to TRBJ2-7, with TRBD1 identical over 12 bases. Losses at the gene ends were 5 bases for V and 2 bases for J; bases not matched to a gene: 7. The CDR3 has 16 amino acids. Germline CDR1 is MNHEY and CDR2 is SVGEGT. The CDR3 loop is CASSTSRDRGPYEQYF. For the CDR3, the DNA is TGTGCCAGCAGTACCTCACGGGACAGGGGGCCCTACGAGCAGTACTTC.

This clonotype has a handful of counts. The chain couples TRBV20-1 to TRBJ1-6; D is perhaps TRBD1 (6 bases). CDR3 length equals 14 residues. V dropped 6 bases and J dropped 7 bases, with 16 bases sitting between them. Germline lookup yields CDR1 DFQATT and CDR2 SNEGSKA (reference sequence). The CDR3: CSAPPTGINSPLHF. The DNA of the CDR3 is TGCAGTGCCCCTCCTACAGGGATCAATTCACCCCTCCACTTT.

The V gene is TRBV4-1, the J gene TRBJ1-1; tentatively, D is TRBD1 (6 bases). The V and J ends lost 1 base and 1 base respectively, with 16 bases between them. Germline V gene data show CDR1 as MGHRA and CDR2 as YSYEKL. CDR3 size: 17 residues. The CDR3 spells CASSQVFPIQGNTEAFF. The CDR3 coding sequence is TGCGCCAGCAGCCAAGTTTTCCCCATACAGGGGAACACTGAAGCTTTCTTT.